A selection of T cell receptor beta chains follows, all from one sample in a study of cytomegalovirus exposure and HLA in healthy donors. The table came from immunoSEQ multiplex PCR; TCRdb's copy has only in-frame clones and leaves some out. The sample records 110,000 to 150,000 clones, roughly 10% being singletons. Sequencing used PBMCs. The receptors were sampled from a middle-aged man in good health and CMV-seronegative. Each CDR3 is given with its conserved first and last residue. D genes are given only for firm matches. A clone size is listed for some rows: how often the clone was seen (once, few, many), or a class if it is expanded.

CDR3: CASEITSGSLNEQFF
DNA: TGTGCCAGTGAAATCACTAGCGGGAGTCTCAATGAGCAGTTCTTC
V: TRBV28
J: TRBJ2-1
D: TRBD2
size: few

CDR3: CASSRRGRETQYF
DNA: TGTGCCAGCAGCCGTAGGGGCAGGGAGACCCAGTACTTC
V: TRBV9
J: TRBJ2-5
D: -
size: few

CDR3: CASSLGQGNPYNEQFF
DNA: TGCGCCAGCAGCTTGGGACAGGGAAATCCCTACAATGAGCAGTTCTTC
V: TRBV5-1
J: TRBJ2-1
D: TRBD1
size: -

CDR3: CASSGVRDRRGQDF
DNA: TGTGCCAGCAGTGGGGTACGGGACAGGAGAGGGCAGGACTTC
V: TRBV2
J: TRBJ2-5
D: TRBD1
size: few

CDR3: CASSPLDSENTEAFF
DNA: TGTGCCAGCTCACCCCTGGACAGCGAGAACACTGAAGCTTTCTTT
V: TRBV18
J: TRBJ1-1
D: -
size: -

CDR3: CASSYEARPSYEQYF
DNA: TGTGCCAGCAGTTACGAGGCTAGACCCTCCTACGAGCAGTACTTC
V: TRBV6-5
J: TRBJ2-7
D: -
size: few

CDR3: CASSIDGQGRGDTQYF
DNA: TGTGCCAGTAGTATAGACGGACAGGGCCGGGGAGATACGCAGTATTTT
V: TRBV19
J: TRBJ2-3
D: TRBD1
size: -

CDR3: CATNGRDSLSTDTQYF
DNA: TGTGCCACCAACGGCCGGGACAGCCTAAGCACAGATACGCAGTATTTT
V: TRBV19
J: TRBJ2-3
D: TRBD1
size: -

CDR3: CASSELGVTDTQYF
DNA: TGTGCCAGCAGTGAATTAGGGGTGACAGATACGCAGTATTTT
V: TRBV25-1
J: TRBJ2-3
D: -
size: -

CDR3: CASSLEQYGQFSGNTIYF
DNA: TGCGCCAGCAGCTTGGAACAATACGGACAGTTCTCTGGAAACACCATATATTTT
V: TRBV5-1
J: TRBJ1-3
D: -
size: few

CDR3: CASSPGDSTDTQYF
DNA: TGTGCCAGCTCTCCAGGGGATAGCACAGATACGCAGTATTTT
V: TRBV2
J: TRBJ2-3
D: -
size: few

CDR3: CASSGTGDTEAFF
DNA: TGTGCCAGCTCGGGCACAGGGGACACTGAAGCTTTCTTT
V: TRBV18
J: TRBJ1-1
D: TRBD1
size: -

CDR3: CASSFGTGTDTQYF
DNA: TGTGCCAGCAGTTTCGGGACAGGCACAGATACGCAGTATTTT
V: TRBV27
J: TRBJ2-3
D: TRBD1
size: few

CDR3: CASSPGVSKNIQYF
DNA: TGTGCCAGCAGTCCAGGGGTATCCAAAAACATTCAGTACTTC
V: TRBV6-5
J: TRBJ2-4
D: -
size: -

CDR3: CASSVTDNYGYTF
DNA: TGTGCCAGCAGTGTGACAGATAACTATGGCTACACCTTC
V: TRBV25-1
J: TRBJ1-2
D: -
size: few

CDR3: CASSSKASGSLVQETQYF
DNA: TGTGCCAGCAGCTCGAAAGCTAGCGGGAGCTTGGTACAAGAGACCCAGTACTTC
V: TRBV7-8
J: TRBJ2-5
D: TRBD2
size: few

CDR3: CASSLEGGRATGELFF
DNA: TGTGCCAGCAGCTTGGAGGGCGGGAGGGCCACCGGGGAGCTGTTTTTT
V: TRBV5-4
J: TRBJ2-2
D: TRBD2
size: -

CDR3: CANGVGETQYF
DNA: TGTGCCAACGGGGTTGGAGAGACCCAGTACTTC
V: TRBV21-1
J: TRBJ2-5
D: -
size: -

CDR3: CASSNGQGGQGGTDTQYF
DNA: TGTGCCAGCAGCAACGGACAGGGCGGGCAGGGGGGCACAGATACGCAGTATTTT
V: TRBV7-2
J: TRBJ2-3
D: TRBD1
size: once

CDR3: CASSTTPNTEAFF
DNA: TGCGCCAGCAGCACGACACCCAACACTGAAGCTTTCTTT
V: TRBV5-1
J: TRBJ1-1
D: -
size: -

CDR3: CASSPIEGTQYF
DNA: TGTGCCAGCAGCCCTATAGAGGGGACCCAGTACTTC
V: TRBV7-8
J: TRBJ2-5
D: -
size: -

CDR3: CASSRTSAFEQFF
DNA: TGTGCCAGCAGTCGGACTAGCGCCTTTGAGCAGTTCTTC
V: TRBV6-5
J: TRBJ2-1
D: TRBD2
size: few

CDR3: CAWSGPGTGVYNSPLHF
DNA: TGTGCCTGGAGTGGCCCCGGGACAGGGGTTTATAATTCACCCCTCCACTTT
V: TRBV30
J: TRBJ1-6
D: TRBD1
size: -

CDR3: CASSEASGTGPEAFF
DNA: TGTGCCAGCAGTGAAGCCTCCGGGACAGGCCCGGAAGCTTTCTTT
V: TRBV6-1
J: TRBJ1-1
D: TRBD1
size: few

CDR3: CSVTGLAGSSYNEQFF
DNA: TGCAGCGTGACGGGACTAGCGGGAAGCTCCTACAATGAGCAGTTCTTC
V: TRBV29-1
J: TRBJ2-1
D: TRBD2
size: few

CDR3: CASSLTEYGYTF
DNA: TGCGCCAGCAGCCTGACTGAATATGGCTACACCTTC
V: TRBV5-1
J: TRBJ1-2
D: -
size: few

CDR3: CAWSGTGGFEKLFF
DNA: TGTGCCTGGAGTGGGACAGGGGGCTTTGAAAAACTGTTTTTT
V: TRBV30
J: TRBJ1-4
D: TRBD1
size: few

CDR3: CASRSTITAGELFF
DNA: TGTGCCAGCAGGTCGACTATTACGGCCGGGGAGCTGTTTTTT
V: TRBV2
J: TRBJ2-2
D: -
size: few

CDR3: CASSYSNRNYDYTF
DNA: TGTGCCAGCAGTTACTCGAACCGTAACTATGACTACACCTTC
V: TRBV6-5
J: TRBJ1-2
D: -
size: -

CDR3: CASSLGGTAYEQYF
DNA: TGTGCCAGCAGCTTAGGGGGGACAGCCTACGAGCAGTACTTC
V: TRBV7-6
J: TRBJ2-7
D: TRBD1
size: -

CDR3: CASSRRVLVRISYEQYF
DNA: TGTGCCAGCAGTCGCCGAGTTTTAGTCCGTATTTCCTACGAGCAGTACTTC
V: TRBV28
J: TRBJ2-7
D: -
size: -

CDR3: CASSLGLAVETQYF
DNA: TGTGCCAGCAGCTTGGGACTAGCGGTGGAGACCCAGTACTTC
V: TRBV5-6
J: TRBJ2-5
D: TRBD2
size: few

CDR3: CASSEGTSGGEREETQYF
DNA: TGTGCCAGCAGTGAAGGGACTAGCGGGGGGGAACGGGAAGAGACCCAGTACTTC
V: TRBV2
J: TRBJ2-5
D: TRBD2
size: few

CDR3: CASSEGPENTEAFF
DNA: TGTGCCAGCAGTGAAGGTCCAGAGAACACTGAAGCTTTCTTT
V: TRBV6-1
J: TRBJ1-1
D: -
size: -

CDR3: CASRPRTGGEAPNTEAFF
DNA: TGTGCCAGTAGACCCCGAACAGGGGGCGAAGCTCCGAACACTGAAGCTTTCTTT
V: TRBV19
J: TRBJ1-1
D: TRBD1
size: -

CDR3: CASSHTKDFGYTF
DNA: TGTGCCAGCAGCCATACTAAGGATTTTGGCTACACCTTC
V: TRBV9
J: TRBJ1-2
D: -
size: few

CDR3: CASSGISWTANRDGYTF
DNA: TGTGCCAGCAGCGGTATATCTTGGACAGCTAACAGAGATGGCTACACCTTC
V: TRBV9
J: TRBJ1-2
D: -
size: few

CDR3: CATSSGTSSPQETQYF
DNA: TGTGCCACCAGCAGCGGGACTAGCAGCCCCCAAGAGACCCAGTACTTC
V: TRBV15
J: TRBJ2-5
D: TRBD2
size: -

CDR3: CASSLAGIGQNEQFF
DNA: TGTGCCAGCAGCTTAGCAGGGATTGGACAAAATGAGCAGTTCTTC
V: TRBV7-2
J: TRBJ2-1
D: -
size: -

CDR3: CASSPVGHEQFF
DNA: TGTGCCAGCAGCCCCGTCGGTCATGAGCAGTTCTTC
V: TRBV7-3
J: TRBJ2-1
D: -
size: -

CDR3: CASSGTGLDGELFF
DNA: TGTGCCAGCAGTGGGACAGGGCTGGACGGGGAGCTGTTTTTT
V: TRBV6-1
J: TRBJ2-2
D: TRBD1
size: -

CDR3: CASSYYGRGRGTEAFF
DNA: TGTGCCAGCAGTTACTACGGCAGGGGGAGAGGGACTGAAGCTTTCTTT
V: TRBV6-5
J: TRBJ1-1
D: TRBD1
size: few

CDR3: CASSDYPGAQDTQYF
DNA: TGTGCCAGCAGCGATTACCCAGGGGCCCAAGATACGCAGTATTTT
V: TRBV9
J: TRBJ2-3
D: -
size: -